The sequence of this T cell receptor (beta chain) was determined in a study of blood T cell repertoires in COVID-19. For the study at large: The study drew acute and convalescent COVID-19 samples from the United States, Italy and Spain. PBMCs, B-cell-depleted T cells, or T cells were the source of the cDNA or gDNA that made up the material.

Per the germline V gene, CDR1 is SGHTA and CDR2 is FQGNSA. There are 13 residues in the CDR3. V was pared by 5 bases and J by 6 bases, with 13 bases between. Per the authors' pipeline: Reference gene primer amplification gave estimated nucleated cell counts. Only in-frame clones appear in the TCRdb table, and some are missing; sequencing was by immunoSEQ multiplex PCR. V and J calls plus clone size are reproduced from that table; the DNA served to infer D and trimming. The profile shows almost 30,000 clones, 55% to 80% of them singletons. Sequenced material: peripheral blood. The source of this sequence is a human donor in a cohort sampled during active COVID-19. The rearrangement joins TRBV7-2 to TRBJ1-1; D is unresolved. CDR3 region: CASSPGVYSEAFF. The CDR3 coding sequence is TGTGCCAGCAGCCCAGGCGTCTATTCTGAAGCTTTCTTT.